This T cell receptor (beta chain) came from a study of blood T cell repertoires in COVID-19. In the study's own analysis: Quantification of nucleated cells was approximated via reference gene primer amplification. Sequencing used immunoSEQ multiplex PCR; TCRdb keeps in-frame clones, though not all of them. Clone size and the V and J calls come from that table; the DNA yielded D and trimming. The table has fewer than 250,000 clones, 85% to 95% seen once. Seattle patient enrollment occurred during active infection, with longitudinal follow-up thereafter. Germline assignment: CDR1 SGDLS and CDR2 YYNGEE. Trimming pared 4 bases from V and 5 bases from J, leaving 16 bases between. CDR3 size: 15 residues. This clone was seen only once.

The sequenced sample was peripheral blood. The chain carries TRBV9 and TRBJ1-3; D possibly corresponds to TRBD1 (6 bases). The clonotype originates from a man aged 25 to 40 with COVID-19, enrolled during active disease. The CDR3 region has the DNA TGTGCCAGCAGCTCCGCCGGGACATCCCGAAACACCATATATTTT. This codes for CASSSAGTSRNTIYF.